One and the same sample provided the 17 T cell receptor beta chains below, sequenced in a study of shared clonotypes between healthy human individuals. Here immunoSEQ multiplex PCR was the method, and the copy in TCRdb shows in-frame clones only, minus some. The sample holds some 600,000 clones, 95% to 97% seen once. Only CD45RO-negative cells positively selected for CCR7 counted as naive CD8 cells, so terminally differentiated effector memory CD45RA+ cells were excluded. Material for sequencing was naive CD8+ T cells sorted from blood. The receptors here all came from a woman in her twenties or thirties in good health.

The rearrangement joins TRBV25-1 to TRBJ2-2; a weak D match, TRBD1 (6 bases). Trimming took off 7 bases at V and 3 bases at J, with 6 bases between the two ends. CDR3 length equals 12 residues. CDR1 and CDR2 from the germline V gene are MGHDK and SYGVNS. CDR3 in DNA: TGTGCCAGCACAGGGGACACCGGGGAGCTGTTTTTT. As protein: CASTGDTGELFF.

The chain joins TRBV28 to TRBJ2-1; D might be TRBD1 (6 bases). The germline V gene encodes CDR1 MDHEN and CDR2 SYDVKM. This CDR3 is 16 amino acids long. V gave up 10 bases and J gave up 6 bases, with 25 bases separating them. The CDR3 bases are TGTGCCACCTCACTTCCGGGACAAGGCCCTGTCAATGAGCAGTTCTTC. Amino acid sequence: CATSLPGQGPVNEQFF. Drawing the rest from reference TRBV28 and TRBJ2-1, the complete variable domain is DVKVTQSSRYLVKRTGEKVFLECVQDMDHENMFWYRQDPGLGLRLIYFSYDVKMKEKGDIPEGYSVSREKKERFSLILESASTNQTSMYLCATSLPGQGPVNEQFFGPGTRLTVL.

The genes are TRBV28 and TRBJ1-2; D not resolved. This CDR3 spans 13 amino acids. Trimming shortened V by 7 bases and J by 3 bases, and 12 bases separated the two germline ends. Germline CDR1 is MDHEN and CDR2 is SYDVKM. CDR3 coding DNA: TGTGCCAGCATCGGCGGTCCTTACTATGGCTACACCTTC. This gives the protein CASIGGPYYGYTF.

The V call is TRBV11-1, the J call TRBJ2-5; D might be TRBD1 (6 bases). Trimming removed 4 bases from V and 5 bases from J, with 14 bases in between. The CDR3 consists of 14 residues. Germline CDR1 is SGHAT and CDR2 is FQDESV (reference sequence). CDR3 bases: TGTGCCAGCAGCTGGAATACAGGGTTGGAGACCCAGTACTTC. Translation gives CASSWNTGLETQYF.

The chain employs TRBV27 and TRBJ1-1, with TRBD1 as a possible D gene (5 bases). This CDR3 spans 14 amino acids. Germline V lookup: CDR1 MNHEY, CDR2 SMNVEV (reference sequence). V lost 3 bases to trimming and J lost 6 bases, with 14 bases between them. This CDR3 reads CASSFWGEASEAFF. The CDR3 DNA follows: TGTGCCAGCAGTTTTTGGGGGGAAGCCTCTGAAGCTTTCTTT.

The chain has TRBV9 and TRBJ2-3, with D possibly matching TRBD2 (7 bases). CDR3 length equals 17 residues. The V gene lost 3 bases and the J gene lost 1 base, with 18 bases spanning the gap. Per germline, CDR1 SGDLS and CDR2 YYNGEE. Here the CDR3 DNA reads TGTGCCAGCAGCGCCAATCGCCGGGGGGCCGGCACAGATACGCAGTATTTT. Its translation is CASSANRRGAGTDTQYF.

This rearrangement joins TRBV19 to TRBJ1-1; possible D gene TRBD1, 6 bases. CDR3 length: 13 residues. V was shortened by 9 bases and J by 0 bases, with 11 bases between the two germline ends. Germline V CDR1 and CDR2: LNHDA, SQIVND (reference sequence). Here the CDR3 reads CASRDRLNTEAFF. The DNA for the CDR3 is TGTGCCAGCAGAGACAGGTTGAACACTGAAGCTTTCTTT.

This clone showed up just once. The V call is TRBV10-3, the J call TRBJ2-2; 7 bases align to TRBD1. This CDR3 region has 14 residues. J was trimmed by 3 bases and V by 7 bases; bases with no gene match: 5. Per germline, CDR1 ENHRY and CDR2 SYGVKD. The CDR3, as DNA: TGTGCCATCACCGACGGGACAGACACCGGGGAGCTGTTTTTT. This translates into CAITDGTDTGELFF.

The J gene is TRBJ1-1, the V gene TRBV30, with D unresolved. Germline CDR1 and CDR2: GTSNPN and SVGIG (reference sequence). The CDR3 is made up of 13 amino acids. V lost 2 bases to trimming and J lost 5 bases, with 12 bases between them. The CDR3 DNA follows: TGTGCCTGGAGTTTTCCAGTGGGAACTGAAGCTTTCTTT. Translating gives CAWSFPVGTEAFF.

This chain links TRBV6-1 with TRBJ2-7; 9 nucleotides match TRBD1. The germline V gene encodes CDR1 MNHNS and CDR2 SASEGT. The V segment lost 4 bases and the J segment 4 bases; nucleotides outside the gene matches: 5. CDR3 size: 14 residues. DNA for the CDR3: TGTGCCAGCAGTGCGGGACAGGGTGCGTACGAGCAGTACTTC. As protein: CASSAGQGAYEQYF.

The J gene is TRBJ2-7, the V gene TRBV5-1; D gene unclear. Germline V lookup: CDR1 SGHRS, CDR2 YFSETQ. Trimming removed 0 bases at V and 4 bases at J, with 11 bases between. This CDR3 comprises 14 residues. The CDR3 region is CASSLAGLGYEQYF. The DNA of the CDR3 is TGCGCCAGCAGCTTGGCCGGGCTAGGATACGAGCAGTACTTC.

The CDR3 DNA reads TGTGCCAGCAGCCATGGACTAGCGAAGGAGCTGTTTTTT. Translated, it gives CASSHGLAKELFF. The V call is TRBV14, the J call TRBJ2-2; TRBD2 aligns across 9 bases. V trimming: 3 bases; J trimming: 10 bases; junction bases outside the gene matches: 3. This CDR3 has 13 amino acids. Germline CDR1 SGHDN, CDR2 FVKESK.

The V call is TRBV2, the J call TRBJ1-2, with D perhaps matching TRBD1 (5 bases). Germline values: CDR1 SNHLY, CDR2 FYNNEI. The CDR3 sequence is 17 residues long. V was shortened by 3 bases and J by 4 bases, with 21 bases between the two germline ends. The CDR3: CASSDRRGGSGFYGYTF. CDR3 DNA: TGTGCCAGCAGTGATAGGCGGGGGGGTTCGGGATTCTATGGCTACACCTTC.

This sequence joins TRBV18 and TRBJ1-4, with D possibly matching TRBD1 (6 bases). The germline CDR1 and CDR2 sequences are KGHSH and LQKENI. V lost 4 bases, J lost 4 bases, and 13 bases lay in between. This CDR3 has 15 residues. The CDR3 DNA reads as TGTGCCAGCTCACTACAGGGAGAGGGTAATGAAAAACTGTTTTTT. Translation gives CASSLQGEGNEKLFF.

The chain combines TRBV6-1 with TRBJ2-7; the D gene is possibly TRBD1 (6 bases). Germline V gives CDR1 MNHNS, CDR2 SASEGT. The CDR3 totals 13 residues. V lost 6 bases, J lost 7 bases, and 16 bases lay in between. This CDR3 is CASRGAGLGEQYF. The DNA for the CDR3 is TGTGCCAGCAGGGGGGCCGGCTTAGGAGAGCAGTACTTC.

The V and J genes are TRBV27 and TRBJ2-7; the match to TRBD1 covers 7 bases. With V trimmed by 5 bases and J by 1 base, 11 bases remained unmatched. The CDR3 extends over 16 amino acids. Germline CDR1 reads MNHEY; CDR2 reads SMNVEV (reference sequence). The CDR3 region is CASSPLSTGPSYEQYF. Here the CDR3 DNA reads TGTGCCAGCAGTCCCCTATCGACAGGGCCTTCCTACGAGCAGTACTTC.

V gene TRBV6-5 combines with J gene TRBJ2-1, with 14 bases matching TRBD2. Germline loops: CDR1 MNHEY, CDR2 SVGAGI. J gave up 7 bases and V 6 bases, and 5 bases lay outside the gene matches. This CDR3 has 15 residues. CDR3 region: CASSPGLAGVNEQFF. The CDR3 region has the DNA TGTGCCAGCAGCCCGGGACTAGCGGGAGTGAATGAGCAGTTCTTC.